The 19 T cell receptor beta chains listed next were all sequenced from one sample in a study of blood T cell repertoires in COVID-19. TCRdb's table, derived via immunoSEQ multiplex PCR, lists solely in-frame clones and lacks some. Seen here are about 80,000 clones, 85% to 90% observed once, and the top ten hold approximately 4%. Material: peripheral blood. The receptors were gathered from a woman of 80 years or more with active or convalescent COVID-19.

CDR3 amino acids: CASSRQTGGNEKLFF. The CDR3 DNA is TGTGCCAGCAGCCGGCAAACAGGGGGGAATGAAAAACTGTTTTTT. The chain joins TRBV4-2 to TRBJ1-4; 8 nucleotides align to TRBD1. The CDR3 has 15 amino acids. V trimming: 4 bases; J trimming: 5 bases; junction bases outside the gene matches: 6. Germline V gene sequence: CDR1 LGHNA, CDR2 YNFKEQ.

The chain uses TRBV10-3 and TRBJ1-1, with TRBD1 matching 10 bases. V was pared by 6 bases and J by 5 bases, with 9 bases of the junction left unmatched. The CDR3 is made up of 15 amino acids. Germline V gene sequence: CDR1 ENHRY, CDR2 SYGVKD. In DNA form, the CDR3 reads TGTGCCATCAGGAAGACAGGGGGCCGGGATACTGAAGCTTTCTTT. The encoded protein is CAIRKTGGRDTEAFF.

The CDR3 here is CASSLGQGAFGYTF. The CDR3 DNA follows: TGTGCCAGCAGCCTCGGACAGGGGGCTTTTGGCTACACCTTC. V usage is TRBV5-7 and J usage is TRBJ1-2, with TRBD1 matching over 11 bases. TRBV5-7 has ORF status, its function being uncertain. This CDR3 spans 14 amino acids. Trimming cost V 4 bases and J 7 bases; bases outside gene matches: 6.

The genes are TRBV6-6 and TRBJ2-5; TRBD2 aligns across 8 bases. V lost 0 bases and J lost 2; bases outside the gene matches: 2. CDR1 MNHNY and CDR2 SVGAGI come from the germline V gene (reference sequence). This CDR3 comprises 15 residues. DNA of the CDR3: TGTGCCAGCAGTTACTCACTAGCGGTTCAAGAGACCCAGTACTTC. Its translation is CASSYSLAVQETQYF.

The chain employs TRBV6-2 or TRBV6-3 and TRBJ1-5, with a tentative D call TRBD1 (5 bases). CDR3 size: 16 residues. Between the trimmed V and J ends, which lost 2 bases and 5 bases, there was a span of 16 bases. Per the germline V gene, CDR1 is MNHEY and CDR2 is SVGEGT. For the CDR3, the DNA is TGTGCCAGCAGTTACCCCTCGGGGGACCCCCATCAGCCCCAGCATTTT. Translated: CASSYPSGDPHQPQHF.

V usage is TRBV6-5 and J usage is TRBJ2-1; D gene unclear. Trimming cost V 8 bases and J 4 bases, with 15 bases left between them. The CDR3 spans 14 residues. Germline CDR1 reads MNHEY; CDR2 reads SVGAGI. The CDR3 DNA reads TGTGCCAGCGATGGTAGCAGCACATACAATGAGCAGTTCTTC. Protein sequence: CASDGSSTYNEQFF.

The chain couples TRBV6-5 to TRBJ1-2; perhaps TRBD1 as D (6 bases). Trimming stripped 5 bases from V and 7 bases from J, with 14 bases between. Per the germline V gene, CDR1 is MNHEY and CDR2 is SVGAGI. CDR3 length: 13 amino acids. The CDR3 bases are TGTGCCAGCAGTCCCAATTGGGGGCTTGGCTACACCTTC. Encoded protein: CASSPNWGLGYTF.

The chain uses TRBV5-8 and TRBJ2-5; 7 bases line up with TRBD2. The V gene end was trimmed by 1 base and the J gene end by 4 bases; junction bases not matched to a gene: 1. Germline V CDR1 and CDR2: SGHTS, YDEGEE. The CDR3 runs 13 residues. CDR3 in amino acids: CASSLSGGETQYF. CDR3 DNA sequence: TGTGCCAGCAGCTTGTCGGGGGGAGAGACCCAGTACTTC.

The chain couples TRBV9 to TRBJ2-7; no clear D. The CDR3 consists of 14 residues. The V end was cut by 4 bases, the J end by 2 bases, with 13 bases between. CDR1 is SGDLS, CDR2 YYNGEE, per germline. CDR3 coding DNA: TGTGCCAGCAGCCCAACCTCCACTGCCTACGAGCAGTACTTC. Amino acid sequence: CASSPTSTAYEQYF.

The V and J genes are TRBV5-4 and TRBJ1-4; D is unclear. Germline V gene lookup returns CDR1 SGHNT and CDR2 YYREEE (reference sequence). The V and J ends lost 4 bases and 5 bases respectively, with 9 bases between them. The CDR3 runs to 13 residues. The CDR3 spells CASSREQNEKLFF. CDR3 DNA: TGTGCCAGCAGCCGGGAACAAAATGAAAAACTGTTTTTT.

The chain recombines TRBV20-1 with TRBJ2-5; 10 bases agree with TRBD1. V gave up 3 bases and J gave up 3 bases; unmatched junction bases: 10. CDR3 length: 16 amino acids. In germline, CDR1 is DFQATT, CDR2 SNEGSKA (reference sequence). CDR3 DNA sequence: TGCAGTGCTAGTATAACTCCGGGACAGGGGAAAGAGACCCAGTACTTC. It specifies CSASITPGQGKETQYF.

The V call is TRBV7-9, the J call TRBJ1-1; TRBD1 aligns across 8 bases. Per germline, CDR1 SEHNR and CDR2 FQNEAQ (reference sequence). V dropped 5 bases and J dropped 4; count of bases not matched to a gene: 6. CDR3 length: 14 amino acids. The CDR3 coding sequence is TGTGCCAGCAGCAGTCAGGGGGCTGTCACTGAAGCTTTCTTT. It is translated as CASSSQGAVTEAFF. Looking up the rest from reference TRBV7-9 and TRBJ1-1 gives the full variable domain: DTGVSQNPRHKITKRGQNVTFRCDPISEHNRLYWYRQTLGQGPEFLTYFQNEAQLEKSRLLSDRFSAERPKGSFSTLEIQRTEQGDSAMYLCASSSQGAVTEAFFGQGTRLTVV.

DNA of the CDR3: TGTGCCAGCAGCCCCGGAGCGGGAGGCCCCAATACGCAGTATTTT. Translating gives CASSPGAGGPNTQYF. This rearrangement joins TRBV3-1 (or the pseudogene TRBV3-2) to TRBJ2-3, with TRBD2 matching over 9 bases. The germline gives CDR1 LGHDT, CDR2 YNNKEL (reference sequence). The CDR3 runs 15 residues. The J segment lost 7 bases and the V segment lost 4 bases, leaving 9 bases of the junction unmatched.

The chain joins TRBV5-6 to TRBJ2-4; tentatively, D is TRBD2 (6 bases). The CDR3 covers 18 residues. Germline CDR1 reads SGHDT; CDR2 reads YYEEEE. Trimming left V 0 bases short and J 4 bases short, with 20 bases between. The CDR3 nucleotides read TGTGCCAGCAGCTTGGGGCAGAGTCCGCGGACTATAAAAAACATTCAGTACTTC. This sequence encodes CASSLGQSPRTIKNIQYF.

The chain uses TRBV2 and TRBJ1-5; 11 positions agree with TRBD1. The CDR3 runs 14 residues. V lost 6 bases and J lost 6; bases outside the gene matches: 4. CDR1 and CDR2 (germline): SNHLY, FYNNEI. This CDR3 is CASRWTGGSQPQHF. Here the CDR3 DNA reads TGTGCCAGCAGATGGACAGGGGGCTCTCAGCCCCAGCATTTT.

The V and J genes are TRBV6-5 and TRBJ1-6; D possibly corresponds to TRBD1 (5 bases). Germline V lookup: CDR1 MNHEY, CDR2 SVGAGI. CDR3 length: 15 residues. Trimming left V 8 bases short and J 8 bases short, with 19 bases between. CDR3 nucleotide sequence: TGTGCCAGCGGTCCTATTTCAGGGCTAGATTCACCCCTCCACTTT. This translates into CASGPISGLDSPLHF.

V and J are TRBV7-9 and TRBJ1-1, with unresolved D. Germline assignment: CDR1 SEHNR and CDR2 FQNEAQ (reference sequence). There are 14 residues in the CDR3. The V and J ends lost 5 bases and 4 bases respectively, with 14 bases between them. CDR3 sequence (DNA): TGTGCCAGCAGCCTCACGGTGGGAGTCACTGAAGCTTTCTTT. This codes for CASSLTVGVTEAFF.

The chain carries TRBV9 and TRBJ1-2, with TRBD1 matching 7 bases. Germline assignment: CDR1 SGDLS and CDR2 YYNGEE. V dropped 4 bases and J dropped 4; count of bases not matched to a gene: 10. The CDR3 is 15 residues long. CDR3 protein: CASSPGTAYIYGYTF. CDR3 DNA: TGTGCCAGCAGCCCAGGGACAGCCTACATCTATGGCTACACCTTC.

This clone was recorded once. CDR3 DNA: TGTGCCAGCAGTACAGGGTCTGGACAGCCCCAGCATTTT. It yields the protein CASSTGSGQPQHF. The chain employs TRBV27 and TRBJ1-5; tentatively, D is TRBD1 (6 bases). V was trimmed by 5 bases and J by 7 bases, leaving 12 bases between them. CDR3 length equals 13 residues. The V gene's germline CDR1 is MNHEY and CDR2 SMNVEV (reference sequence).